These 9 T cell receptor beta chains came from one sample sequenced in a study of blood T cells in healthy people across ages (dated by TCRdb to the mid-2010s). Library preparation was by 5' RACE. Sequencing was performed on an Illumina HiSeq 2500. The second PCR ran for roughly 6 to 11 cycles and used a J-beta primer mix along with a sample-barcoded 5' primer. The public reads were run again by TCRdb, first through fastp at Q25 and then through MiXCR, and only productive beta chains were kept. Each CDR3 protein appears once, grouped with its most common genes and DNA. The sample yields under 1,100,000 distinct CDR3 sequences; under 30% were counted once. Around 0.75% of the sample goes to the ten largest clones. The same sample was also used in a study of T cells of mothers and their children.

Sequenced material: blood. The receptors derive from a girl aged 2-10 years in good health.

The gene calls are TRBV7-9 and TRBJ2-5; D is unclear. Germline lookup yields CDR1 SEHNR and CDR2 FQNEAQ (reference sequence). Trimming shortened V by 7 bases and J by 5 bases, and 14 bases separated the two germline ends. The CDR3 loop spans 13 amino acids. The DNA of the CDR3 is TGTGCCAGCACCGAGGACCGAAGGGAGACCCAGTACTTC. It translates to CASTEDRRETQYF.

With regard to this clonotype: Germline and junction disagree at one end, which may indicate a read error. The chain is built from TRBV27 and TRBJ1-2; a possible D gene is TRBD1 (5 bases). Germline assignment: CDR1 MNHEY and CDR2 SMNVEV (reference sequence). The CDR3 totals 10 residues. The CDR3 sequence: CASSLWDSFF. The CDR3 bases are TGTGCCAGCAGTTTATGGGACTCCTTCTTC.

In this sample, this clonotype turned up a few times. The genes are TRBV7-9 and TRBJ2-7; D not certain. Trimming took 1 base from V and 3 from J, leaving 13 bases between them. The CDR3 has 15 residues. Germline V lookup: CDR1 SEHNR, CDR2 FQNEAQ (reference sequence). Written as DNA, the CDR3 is TGTGCCAGCAGCTTAGGCATAGGACCTAACTACGAGCAGTACTTC. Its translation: CASSLGIGPNYEQYF.

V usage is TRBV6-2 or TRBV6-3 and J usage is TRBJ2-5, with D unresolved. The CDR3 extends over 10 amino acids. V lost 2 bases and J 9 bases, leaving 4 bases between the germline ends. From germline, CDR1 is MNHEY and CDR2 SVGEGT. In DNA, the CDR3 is TGTGCCAGCAGTTACGGATCCCAGTACTTC. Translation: CASSYGSQYF.

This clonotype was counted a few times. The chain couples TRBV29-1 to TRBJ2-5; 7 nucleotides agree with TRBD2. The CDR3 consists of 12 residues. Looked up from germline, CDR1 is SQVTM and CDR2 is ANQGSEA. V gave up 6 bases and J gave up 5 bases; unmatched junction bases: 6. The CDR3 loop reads CSVGGEGETQYF. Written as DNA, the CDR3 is TGCAGCGTCGGAGGGGAGGGGGAGACCCAGTACTTC.

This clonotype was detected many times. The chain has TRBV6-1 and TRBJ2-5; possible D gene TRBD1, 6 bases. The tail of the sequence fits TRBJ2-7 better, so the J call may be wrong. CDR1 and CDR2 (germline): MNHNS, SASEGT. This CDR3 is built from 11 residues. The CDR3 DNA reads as TGTGCCAGCAGGGGGGCTTACGAGCAGTACTTC. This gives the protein CASRGAYEQYF.

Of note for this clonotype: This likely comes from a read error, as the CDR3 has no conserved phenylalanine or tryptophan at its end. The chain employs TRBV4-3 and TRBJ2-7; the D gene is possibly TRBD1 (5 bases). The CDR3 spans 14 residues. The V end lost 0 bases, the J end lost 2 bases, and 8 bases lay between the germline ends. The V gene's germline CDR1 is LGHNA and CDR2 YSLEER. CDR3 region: CASSQDQGPYEQYS. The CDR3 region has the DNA TGCGCCAGCAGCCAAGATCAGGGCCCCTACGAGCAGTACTCC.

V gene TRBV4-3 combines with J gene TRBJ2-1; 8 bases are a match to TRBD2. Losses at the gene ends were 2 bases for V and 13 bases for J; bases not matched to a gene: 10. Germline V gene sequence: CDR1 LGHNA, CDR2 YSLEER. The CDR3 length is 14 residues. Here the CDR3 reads CASSQTAGRGPQFF. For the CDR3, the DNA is TGCGCCAGCAGCCAAACCGCCGGGAGGGGCCCCCAGTTCTTC.

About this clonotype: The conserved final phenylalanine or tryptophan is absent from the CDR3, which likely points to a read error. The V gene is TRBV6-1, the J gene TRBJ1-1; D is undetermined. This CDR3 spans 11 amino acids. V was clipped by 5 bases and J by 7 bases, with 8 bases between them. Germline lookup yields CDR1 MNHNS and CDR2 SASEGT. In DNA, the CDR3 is TGTGCCAGCAGTTCGGAAGGTGAAGCTTTCCTT. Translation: CASSSEGEAFL.